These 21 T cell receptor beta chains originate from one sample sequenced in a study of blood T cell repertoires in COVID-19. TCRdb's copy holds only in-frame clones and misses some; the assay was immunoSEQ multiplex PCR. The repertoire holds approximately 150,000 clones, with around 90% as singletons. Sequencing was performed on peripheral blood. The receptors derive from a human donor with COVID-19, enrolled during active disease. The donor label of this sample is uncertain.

The DNA for the CDR3 is TGTGCCTGGAGTGTACGCAGGGGGCCTAACTATGGCTACACCTTC. Protein product: CAWSVRRGPNYGYTF. The chain is built from TRBV30 and TRBJ1-2; TRBD1 matches at 8 bases. The germline V gene has CDR1 GTSNPN and CDR2 SVGIG (reference sequence). This CDR3 is built from 15 residues. The V segment lost 0 bases and the J segment 0 bases; nucleotides outside the gene matches: 3.

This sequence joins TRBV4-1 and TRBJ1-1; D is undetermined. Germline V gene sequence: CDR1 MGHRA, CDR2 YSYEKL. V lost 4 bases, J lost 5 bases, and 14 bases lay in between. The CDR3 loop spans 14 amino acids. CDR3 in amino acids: CASSPLRSGTEAFF. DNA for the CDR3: TGCGCCAGCAGCCCCCTACGCTCGGGGACTGAAGCTTTCTTT.

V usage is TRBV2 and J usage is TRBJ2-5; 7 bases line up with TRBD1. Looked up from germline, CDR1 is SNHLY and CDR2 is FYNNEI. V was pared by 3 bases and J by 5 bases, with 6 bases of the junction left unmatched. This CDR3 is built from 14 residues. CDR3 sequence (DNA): TGTGCCAGCAGTGATAGGACAGGCGGGGAGACCCAGTACTTC. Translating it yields CASSDRTGGETQYF.

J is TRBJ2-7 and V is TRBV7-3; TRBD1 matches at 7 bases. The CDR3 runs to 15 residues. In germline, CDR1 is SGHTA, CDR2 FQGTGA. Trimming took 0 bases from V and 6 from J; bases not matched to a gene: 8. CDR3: CASSLTGTGEGEQYF. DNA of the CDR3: TGTGCCAGCAGCTTAACGGGAACAGGGGAAGGCGAGCAGTACTTC.

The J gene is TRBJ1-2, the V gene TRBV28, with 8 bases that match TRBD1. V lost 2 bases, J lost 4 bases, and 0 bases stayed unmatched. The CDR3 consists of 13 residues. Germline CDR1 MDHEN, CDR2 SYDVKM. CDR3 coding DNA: TGTGCCAGCAGTTTACAGGGGGCCTATGGCTACACCTTC. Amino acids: CASSLQGAYGYTF.

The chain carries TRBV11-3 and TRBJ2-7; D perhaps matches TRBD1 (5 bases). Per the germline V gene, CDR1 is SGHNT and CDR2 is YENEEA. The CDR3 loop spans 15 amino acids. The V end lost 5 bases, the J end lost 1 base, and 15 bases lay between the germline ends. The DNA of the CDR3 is TGTGCCAGCAGCCTACACCCGGACAATTCCTACGAGCAGTACTTC. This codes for CASSLHPDNSYEQYF.

The CDR3 loop is CAIRTDGTPNTEAFF. CDR3 DNA: TGTGCCATCAGGACTGACGGGACACCGAACACTGAAGCTTTCTTT. The chain couples TRBV10-3 to TRBJ1-1, with D perhaps matching TRBD1 (6 bases). V was trimmed by 6 bases and J by 1 base, leaving 15 bases between them. Germline V lookup: CDR1 ENHRY, CDR2 SYGVKD. The CDR3 is 15 amino acids.

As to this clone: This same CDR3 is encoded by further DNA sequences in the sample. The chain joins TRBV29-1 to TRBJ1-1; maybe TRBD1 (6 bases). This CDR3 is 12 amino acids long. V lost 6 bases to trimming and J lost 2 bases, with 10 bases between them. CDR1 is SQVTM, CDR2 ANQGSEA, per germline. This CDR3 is CSVGQRNTEAFF. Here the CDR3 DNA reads TGCAGCGTCGGACAGCGAAACACTGAAGCTTTCTTT.

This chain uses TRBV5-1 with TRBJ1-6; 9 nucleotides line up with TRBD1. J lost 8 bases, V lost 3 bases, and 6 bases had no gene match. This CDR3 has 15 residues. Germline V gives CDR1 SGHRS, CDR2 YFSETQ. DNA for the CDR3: TGCGCCAGCAGCTGGACAGGGGACTGGGATTCACCCCTCCACTTT. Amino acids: CASSWTGDWDSPLHF.

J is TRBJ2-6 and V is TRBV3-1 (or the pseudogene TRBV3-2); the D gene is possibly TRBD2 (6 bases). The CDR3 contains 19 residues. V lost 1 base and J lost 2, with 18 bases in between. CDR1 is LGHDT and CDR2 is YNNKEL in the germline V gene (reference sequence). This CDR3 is CASSQGVAGLEPGANVLTF. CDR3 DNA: TGTGCCAGCAGCCAAGGAGTGGCGGGATTGGAGCCTGGGGCCAACGTCCTGACTTTC.

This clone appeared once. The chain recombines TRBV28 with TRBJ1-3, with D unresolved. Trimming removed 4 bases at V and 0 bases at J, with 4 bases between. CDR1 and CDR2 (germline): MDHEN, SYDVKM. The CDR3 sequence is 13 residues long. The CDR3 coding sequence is TGTGCCAGCAGTTCCGTCTCTGGAAACACCATATATTTT. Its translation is CASSSVSGNTIYF.

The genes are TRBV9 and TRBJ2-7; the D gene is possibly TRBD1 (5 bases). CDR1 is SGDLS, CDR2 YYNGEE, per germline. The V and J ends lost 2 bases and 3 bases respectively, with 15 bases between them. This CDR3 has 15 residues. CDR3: CASSVGREGRYEQYF. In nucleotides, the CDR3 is TGTGCCAGCAGCGTTGGCAGGGAAGGTCGCTACGAGCAGTACTTC.

CDR3 residues: CASSSLQGTSRSGNTIYF. CDR3 nucleotide sequence: TGTGCCAGCAGCTCACTACAGGGGACTTCTCGCTCTGGAAACACCATATATTTT. The genes are TRBV7-9 and TRBJ1-3; TRBD1 aligns across 7 bases. This CDR3 is built from 18 residues. Germline lookup yields CDR1 SEHNR and CDR2 FQNEAQ (reference sequence). V lost 4 bases, J lost 0 bases, and 12 bases stayed unmatched.

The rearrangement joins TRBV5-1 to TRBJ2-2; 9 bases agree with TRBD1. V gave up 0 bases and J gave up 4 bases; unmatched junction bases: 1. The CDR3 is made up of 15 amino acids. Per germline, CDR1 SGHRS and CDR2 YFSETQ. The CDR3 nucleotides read TGCGCCAGCAGCTTGGCGGGACAGGGCACCGGGGAGCTGTTTTTT. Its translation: CASSLAGQGTGELFF.

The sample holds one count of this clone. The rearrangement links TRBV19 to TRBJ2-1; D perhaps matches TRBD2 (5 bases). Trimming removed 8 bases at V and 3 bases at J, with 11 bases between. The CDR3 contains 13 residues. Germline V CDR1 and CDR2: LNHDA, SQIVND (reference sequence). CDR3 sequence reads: CASAGELYNEQFF. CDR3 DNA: TGTGCCAGTGCGGGCGAGCTCTACAATGAGCAGTTCTTC.

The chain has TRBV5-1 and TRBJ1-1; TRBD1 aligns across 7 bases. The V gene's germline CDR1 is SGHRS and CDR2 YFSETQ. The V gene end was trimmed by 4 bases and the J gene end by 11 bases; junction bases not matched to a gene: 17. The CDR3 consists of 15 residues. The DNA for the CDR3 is TGCGCCAGCAGCCCGTCGGGACAGCCGCCCTTGTTGGCTTTCTTT. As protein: CASSPSGQPPLLAFF. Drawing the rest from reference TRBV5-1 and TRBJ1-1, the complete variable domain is KAGVTQTPRYLIKTRGQQVTLSCSPISGHRSVSWYQQTPGQGLQFLFEYFSETQRNKGNFPGRFSGRQFSNSRSEMNVSTLELGDSALYLCASSPSGQPPLLAFFGQGTRLTVV.

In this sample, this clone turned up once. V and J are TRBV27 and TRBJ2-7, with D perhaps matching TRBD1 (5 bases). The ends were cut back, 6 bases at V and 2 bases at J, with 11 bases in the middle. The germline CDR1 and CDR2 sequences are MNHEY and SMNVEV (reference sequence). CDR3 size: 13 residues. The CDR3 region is CASRPGYAYEQYF. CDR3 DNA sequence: TGTGCCAGCAGACCAGGGTACGCCTACGAGCAGTACTTC.

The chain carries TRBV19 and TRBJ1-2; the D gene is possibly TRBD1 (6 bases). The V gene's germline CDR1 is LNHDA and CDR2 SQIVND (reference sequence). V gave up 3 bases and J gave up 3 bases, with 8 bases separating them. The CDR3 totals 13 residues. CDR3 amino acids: CASSMGAHYGYTF. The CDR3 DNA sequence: TGTGCCAGTAGTATGGGGGCCCACTATGGCTACACCTTC.

CDR3 sequence: CATLGGRNSPLHF. Written as DNA, the CDR3 is TGTGCCACCTTGGGGGGAAGGAATTCACCCCTCCACTTT. The chain joins TRBV28 to TRBJ1-6; D might be TRBD1 (5 bases). The ends were cut back, 10 bases at V and 7 bases at J, with 14 bases in the middle. CDR1 and CDR2 from the germline V gene are MDHEN and SYDVKM. The CDR3 runs 13 residues.

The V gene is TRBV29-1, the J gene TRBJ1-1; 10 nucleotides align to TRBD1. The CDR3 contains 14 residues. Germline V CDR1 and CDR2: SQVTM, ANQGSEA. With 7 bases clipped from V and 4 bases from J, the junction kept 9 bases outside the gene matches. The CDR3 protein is CSAWDRGWTTEAFF. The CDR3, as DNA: TGCAGCGCTTGGGACAGGGGTTGGACCACTGAAGCTTTCTTT.

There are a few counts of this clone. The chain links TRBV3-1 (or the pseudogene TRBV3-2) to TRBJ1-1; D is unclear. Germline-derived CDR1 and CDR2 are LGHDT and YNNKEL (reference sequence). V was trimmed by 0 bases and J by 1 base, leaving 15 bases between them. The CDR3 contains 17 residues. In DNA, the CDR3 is TGTGCCAGCAGCCAAGAAGTCTCTGGGCAGTGGAACACTGAAGCTTTCTTT. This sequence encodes CASSQEVSGQWNTEAFF.